Sequencing of this T cell receptor beta chain was carried out in a study of patients and donors after allogeneic stem cell transplantation. Germline CDR1 is DFQATT and CDR2 is SNEGSKA (reference sequence). V gave up 5 bases and J gave up 1 base, with 15 bases separating them. This CDR3 is 15 amino acids long. TCRdb redid the calling of the RT-PCR reads with MiXCR, one entry per CDR3 protein. The sample has some 2,300 distinct CDR3 sequences; more than 7% are singletons. This chain uses TRBV20-1 with TRBJ1-5; perhaps TRBD1 as D (5 bases). This receptor was identified in a human donor who was either an allogeneic HSCT recipient or a stem cell or donor lymphocyte infusion donor (not recorded which). It is not recorded whose cells these are; they may come from a transplant donor. The sample was blood, either unsorted or a sorted T cell fraction (not recorded which). The CDR3 nucleotides are TGCAGTGCTGCTCGAGGCCGGGACAGCAATCAGCCCCAGCATTTT. This codes for CSAARGRDSNQPQHF.